The 9 T cell receptor beta chains listed next were all sequenced from one sample in a study of neurological immune-mediated disorders. One entry per CDR3 protein results from TCRdb running MiXCR on the 5' RACE reads. Of 65,000 to 75,000 distinct CDR3 sequences listed, roughly 5.6% are singletons. The sequencing sample was made of PBMCs. The receptors derive from a human donor with multiple sclerosis. The donor label of this sample is uncertain.

This clonotype was recorded many times. V and J are TRBV10-3 and TRBJ1-1; a possible D gene is TRBD1 (5 bases). The V gene lost 0 bases and the J gene lost 6 bases, with 11 bases spanning the gap. Germline V lookup: CDR1 ENHRY, CDR2 SYGVKD. The CDR3 extends over 14 amino acids. CDR3 amino acids: CAISESLVGAEAFF. The CDR3 DNA sequence: TGTGCCATCAGTGAGTCTTTGGTAGGGGCTGAAGCTTTCTTT.

The V gene is TRBV27, the J gene TRBJ1-6; perhaps TRBD1 as D (5 bases). This CDR3 comprises 17 residues. Per germline, CDR1 MNHEY and CDR2 SMNVEV (reference sequence). V dropped 6 bases and J dropped 5 bases, with 20 bases sitting between them. The CDR3 sequence is CASRLGIGTDDNSPLHF. The CDR3 DNA is TGTGCCAGCAGATTGGGAATCGGGACTGACGATAATTCACCCCTCCACTTT.

Ten or more counts support this clonotype. The chain uses TRBV20-1 and TRBJ1-4; 7 bases are a match to TRBD1. Germline CDR1 is DFQATT and CDR2 is SNEGSKA (reference sequence). V lost 4 bases to trimming and J lost 8 bases; unmatched junction nucleotides: 10. CDR3 size: 14 residues. The CDR3 coding sequence is TGCAGTGCTAACAACAGGGGAATAGGGGAAAAACTGTTTTTT. Amino acids: CSANNRGIGEKLFF.

Ten or more counts support this clonotype. The V gene is TRBV5-1, the J gene TRBJ2-6, with 9 positions matching TRBD1. With 0 bases clipped from V and 2 bases from J, the junction kept 9 bases outside the gene matches. The CDR3 contains 19 residues. The germline V gene encodes CDR1 SGHRS and CDR2 YFSETQ. The CDR3 DNA sequence: TGCGCCAGCAGCTTGGACCCCACAGGGGGCAGTGCTGGGGCCAACGTCCTGACTTTC. Translated: CASSLDPTGGSAGANVLTF.

This clonotype was recorded many times. The chain uses TRBV5-5 and TRBJ1-2; D is possibly TRBD1 (5 bases). Germline lookup yields CDR1 SGHKS and CDR2 YYEKEE (reference sequence). CDR3 length equals 17 residues. V gave up 1 base and J gave up 2 bases, with 18 bases separating them. The CDR3 DNA reads TGTGCCAGCAGCTTGCAGGGAGGGAGAGGATTAAACTATGGCTACACCTTC. It specifies CASSLQGGRGLNYGYTF.

This clonotype came up once. The V and J genes are TRBV5-6 and TRBJ2-2, with D perhaps TRBD1 (6 bases). Trimming removed 2 bases from V and 5 bases from J, with 16 bases in between. The length of the CDR3 is 16 residues. Germline assignment: CDR1 SGHDT and CDR2 YYEEEE. The CDR3 DNA is TGTGCCAGCAGCTTAGTGGCAGGGGCTTCTACCGGGGAGCTGTTTTTT. This gives the protein CASSLVAGASTGELFF.

This clonotype was detected ten times or more. The chain combines TRBV5-6 with TRBJ1-2, with D possibly TRBD1 on 5 matching bases. With 7 bases removed from V and 6 bases from J, the gap between germline ends came to 13 bases. Germline CDR1 is SGHDT and CDR2 is YYEEEE. The CDR3 contains 12 residues. The CDR3 here is CASRGDPNGYTF. For the CDR3, the DNA is TGTGCCAGCCGGGGGGATCCCAATGGCTACACCTTC.

This clonotype was picked up many times. V usage is TRBV4-1 and J usage is TRBJ2-4; 11 bases agree with TRBD1. Germline assignment: CDR1 MGHRA and CDR2 YSYEKL. Trimming took 2 bases from V and 7 from J; bases not matched to a gene: 7. The CDR3 is 16 amino acids. This CDR3 is CASSQRTGGPTNIQYF. DNA for the CDR3: TGCGCCAGCAGCCAACGGACAGGGGGCCCGACGAACATTCAGTACTTC.

This clonotype showed up just a few times. The CDR3 loop is CAIPNSKLGYGQYF. Written as DNA, the CDR3 is TGTGCCATCCCTAACAGCAAACTAGGGTATGGGCAGTACTTC. This chain connects TRBV21-1 to TRBJ2-7; TRBD2 reflects the table's D call only, with no check against the DNA. TRBV21-1 is noted as a pseudogene. CDR3 length: 14 amino acids.